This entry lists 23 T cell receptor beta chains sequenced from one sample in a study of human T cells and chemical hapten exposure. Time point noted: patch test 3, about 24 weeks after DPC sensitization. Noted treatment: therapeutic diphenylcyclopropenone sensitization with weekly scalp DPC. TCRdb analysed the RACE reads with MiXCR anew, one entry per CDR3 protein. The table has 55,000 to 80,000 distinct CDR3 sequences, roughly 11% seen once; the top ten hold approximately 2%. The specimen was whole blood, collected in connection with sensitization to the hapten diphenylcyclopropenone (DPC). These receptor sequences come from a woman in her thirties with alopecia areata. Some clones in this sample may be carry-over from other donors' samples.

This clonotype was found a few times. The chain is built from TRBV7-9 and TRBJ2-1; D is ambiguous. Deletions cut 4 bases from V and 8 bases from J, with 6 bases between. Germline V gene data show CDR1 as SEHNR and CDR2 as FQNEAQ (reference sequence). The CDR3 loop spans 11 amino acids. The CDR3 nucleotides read TGTGCCAGCAGCTGGTCGGATGAGCAGTTCTTC. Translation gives CASSWSDEQFF.

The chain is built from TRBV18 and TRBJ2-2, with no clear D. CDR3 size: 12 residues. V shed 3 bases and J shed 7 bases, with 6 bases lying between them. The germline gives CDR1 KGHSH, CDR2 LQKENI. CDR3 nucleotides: TGTGCCAGCTCACCTTCTCTCGGGGAGCTGTTTTTT. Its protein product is CASSPSLGELFF.

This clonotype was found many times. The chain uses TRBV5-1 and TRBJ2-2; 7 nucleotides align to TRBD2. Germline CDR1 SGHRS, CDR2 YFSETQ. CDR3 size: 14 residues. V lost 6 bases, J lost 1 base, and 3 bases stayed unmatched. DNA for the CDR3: TGCGCCAGCACCCGCGGGGGGAACACCGGGGAGCTGTTTTTT. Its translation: CASTRGGNTGELFF.

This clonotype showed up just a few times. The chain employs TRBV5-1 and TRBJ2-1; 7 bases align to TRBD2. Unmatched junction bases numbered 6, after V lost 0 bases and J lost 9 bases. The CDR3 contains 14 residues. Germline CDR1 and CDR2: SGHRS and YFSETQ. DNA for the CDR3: TGCGCCAGCAGCTTGGCAGCGGGACGGAGTGAGCAGTTCTTC. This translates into CASSLAAGRSEQFF.

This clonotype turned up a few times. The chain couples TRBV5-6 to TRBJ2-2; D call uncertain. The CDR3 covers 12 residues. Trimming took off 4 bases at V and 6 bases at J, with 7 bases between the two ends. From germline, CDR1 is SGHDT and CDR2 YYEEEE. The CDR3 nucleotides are TGTGCCAGCAGCCGGACGGCCGGGGAGCTGTTTTTT. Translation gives CASSRTAGELFF.

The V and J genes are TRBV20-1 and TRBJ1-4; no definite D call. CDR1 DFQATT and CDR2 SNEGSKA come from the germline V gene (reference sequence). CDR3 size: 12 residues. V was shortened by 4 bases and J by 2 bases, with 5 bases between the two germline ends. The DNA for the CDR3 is TGCAGTGCTACTGGTACTAATGAAAAACTGTTTTTT. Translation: CSATGTNEKLFF.

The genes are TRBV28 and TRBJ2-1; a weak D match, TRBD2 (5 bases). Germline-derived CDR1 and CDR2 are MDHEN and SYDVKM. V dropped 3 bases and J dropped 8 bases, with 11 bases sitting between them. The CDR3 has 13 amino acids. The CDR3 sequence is CASSFRLSDEQFF. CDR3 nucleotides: TGTGCCAGCAGTTTTCGACTATCAGATGAGCAGTTCTTC.

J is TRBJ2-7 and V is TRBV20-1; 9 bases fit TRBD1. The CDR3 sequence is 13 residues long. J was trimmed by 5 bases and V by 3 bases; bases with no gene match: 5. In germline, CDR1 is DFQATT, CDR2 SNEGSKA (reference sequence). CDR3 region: CSARGQGVHEQYF. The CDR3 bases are TGCAGTGCTAGGGGACAGGGTGTCCACGAGCAGTACTTC.

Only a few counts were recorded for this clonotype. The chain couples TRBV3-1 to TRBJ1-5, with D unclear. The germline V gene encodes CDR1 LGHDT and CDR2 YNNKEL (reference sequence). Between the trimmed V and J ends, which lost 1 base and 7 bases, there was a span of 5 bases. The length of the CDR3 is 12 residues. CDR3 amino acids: CASSQVGQPQHF. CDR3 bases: TGTGCCAGCAGCCAAGTTGGCCAGCCCCAGCATTTT. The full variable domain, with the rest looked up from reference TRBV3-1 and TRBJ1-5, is DTAVSQTPKYLVTQMGNDKSIKCEQNLGHDTMYWYKQDSKKFLKIMFSYNNKELIINETVPNRFSPKSPDKAHLNLHINSLELGDSAVYFCASSQVGQPQHFGDGTRLSIL.

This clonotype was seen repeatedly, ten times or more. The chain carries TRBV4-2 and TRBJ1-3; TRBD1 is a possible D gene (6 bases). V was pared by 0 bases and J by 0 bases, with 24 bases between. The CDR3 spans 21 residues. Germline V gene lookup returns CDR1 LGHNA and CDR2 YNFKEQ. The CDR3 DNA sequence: TGTGCCAGCAGCCAAGAGGTCGACAGGAGAGTAAAGACCAGCTCTGGAAACACCATATATTTT. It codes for CASSQEVDRRVKTSSGNTIYF.

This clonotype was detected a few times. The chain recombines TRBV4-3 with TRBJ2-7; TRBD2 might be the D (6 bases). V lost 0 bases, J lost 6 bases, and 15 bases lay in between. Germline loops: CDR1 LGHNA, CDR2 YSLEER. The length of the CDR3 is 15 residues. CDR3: CASSQDFGIGGEQYF. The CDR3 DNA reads TGCGCCAGCAGCCAAGATTTTGGTATCGGGGGCGAGCAGTACTTC.

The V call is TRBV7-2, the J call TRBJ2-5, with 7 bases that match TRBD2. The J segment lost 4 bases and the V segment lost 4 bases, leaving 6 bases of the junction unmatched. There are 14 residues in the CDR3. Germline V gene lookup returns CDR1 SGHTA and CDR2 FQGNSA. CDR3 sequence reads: CASSSGRAGETQYF. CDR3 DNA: TGTGCCAGCAGCTCGGGGAGGGCCGGAGAGACCCAGTACTTC.

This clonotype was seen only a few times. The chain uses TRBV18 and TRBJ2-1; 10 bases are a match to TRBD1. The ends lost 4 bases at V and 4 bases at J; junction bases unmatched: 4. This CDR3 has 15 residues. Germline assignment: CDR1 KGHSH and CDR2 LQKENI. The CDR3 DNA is TGTGCCAGCTCACAAGGGACAGGGGATTACAATGAGCAGTTCTTC. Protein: CASSQGTGDYNEQFF.

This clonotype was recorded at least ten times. The CDR3 DNA sequence: TGCAGTGCTAGAGCCGTGCGGACCCCCGGGGAGCTGTTTTTT. Its translation is CSARAVRTPGELFF. This chain uses TRBV20-1 with TRBJ2-2; D call uncertain. Trimming stripped 1 base from V and 6 bases from J, with 12 bases between. CDR3 length equals 14 residues. Germline CDR1 reads DFQATT; CDR2 reads SNEGSKA (reference sequence).

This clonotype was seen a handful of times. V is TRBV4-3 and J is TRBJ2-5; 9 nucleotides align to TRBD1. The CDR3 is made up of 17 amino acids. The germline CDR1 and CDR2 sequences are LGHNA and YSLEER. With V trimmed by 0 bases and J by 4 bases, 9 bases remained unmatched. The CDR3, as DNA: TGCGCCAGCAGCCAAGAAGCCCCGGGACAGGGCGGAGAGACCCAGTACTTC. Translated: CASSQEAPGQGGETQYF.

CDR3 in DNA: TGTGCCAGCAGCCCACGGCCGAGGGCGAGGGCGGATGAGGCTTTCTTT. This encodes CASSPRPRARADEAFF. This chain uses TRBV7-9 with TRBJ1-1; no clear D. The germline V gene has CDR1 SEHNR and CDR2 FQNEAQ (reference sequence). The CDR3 is 16 residues long. V dropped 5 bases and J dropped 11 bases, with 27 bases sitting between them.

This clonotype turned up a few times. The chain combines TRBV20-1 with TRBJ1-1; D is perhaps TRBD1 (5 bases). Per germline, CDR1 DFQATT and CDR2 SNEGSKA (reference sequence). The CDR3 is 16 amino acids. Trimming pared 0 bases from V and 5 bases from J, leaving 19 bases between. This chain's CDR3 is CSARDFAKAGRTEAFF. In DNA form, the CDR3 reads TGCAGTGCTAGAGATTTCGCGAAGGCGGGGCGAACTGAAGCTTTCTTT.

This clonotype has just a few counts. This chain's CDR3 is CASSPPDSNQPQHF. The CDR3 nucleotides are TGTGCCAGCAGCCCCCCTGATAGCAATCAGCCCCAGCATTTT. J is TRBJ1-5 and V is TRBV12-3 or TRBV12-4, with D unresolved. The V end was cut by 6 bases, the J end by 0 bases, with 9 bases between. This CDR3 has 14 residues.

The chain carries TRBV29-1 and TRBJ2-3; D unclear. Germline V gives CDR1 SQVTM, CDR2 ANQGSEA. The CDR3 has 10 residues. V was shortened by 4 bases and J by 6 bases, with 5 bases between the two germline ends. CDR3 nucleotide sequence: TGCAGCGTTGGAATGGATACGCAGTATTTT. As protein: CSVGMDTQYF.

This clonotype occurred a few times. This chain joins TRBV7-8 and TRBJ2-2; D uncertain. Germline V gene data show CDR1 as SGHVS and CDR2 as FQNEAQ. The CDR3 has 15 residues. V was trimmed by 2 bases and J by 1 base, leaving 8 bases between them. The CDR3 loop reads CASSLNRMNTGELFF. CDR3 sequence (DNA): TGTGCCAGCAGCTTAAATCGGATGAACACCGGGGAGCTGTTTTTT.

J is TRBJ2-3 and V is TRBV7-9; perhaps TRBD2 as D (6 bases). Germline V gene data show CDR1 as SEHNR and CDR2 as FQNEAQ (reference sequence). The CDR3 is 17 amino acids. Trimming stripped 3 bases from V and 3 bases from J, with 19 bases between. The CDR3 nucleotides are TGTGCCAGCAGCTTCCCCCTCACTAGCAGGAGAACAGATACGCAGTATTTT. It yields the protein CASSFPLTSRRTDTQYF.

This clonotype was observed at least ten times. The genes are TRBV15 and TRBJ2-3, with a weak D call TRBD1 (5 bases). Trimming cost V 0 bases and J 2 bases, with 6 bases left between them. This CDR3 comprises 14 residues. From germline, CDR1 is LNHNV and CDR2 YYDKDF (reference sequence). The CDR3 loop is CATSRDGATDTQYF. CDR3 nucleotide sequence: TGTGCCACCAGCAGAGATGGGGCCACAGATACGCAGTATTTT.

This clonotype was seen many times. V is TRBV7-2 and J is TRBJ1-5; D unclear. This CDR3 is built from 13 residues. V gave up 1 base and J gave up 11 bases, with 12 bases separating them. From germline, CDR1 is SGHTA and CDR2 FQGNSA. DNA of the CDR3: TGTGCCAGCAGCTTAGGCAGCCTTGAGGCCCAGCATTTT. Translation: CASSLGSLEAQHF.